The next 28 T cell receptor beta chains were all read from a single sample in a study of beta chain features in type 1 diabetes. Study-level findings and limits: Shortening of TCRB CDR3s, moderate but significant, appeared in all four CD4+ subsets of Type 1 diabetes patients.

No cognate antigen is known for these TCRs. Every isolated RNA sample was fully reverse transcribed, so sequencing captured expressed TCRB transcripts. Profiling relied on immunoSEQ multiplex PCR, and the TCRdb table lists in-frame clones only, not all of them. The sample includes around 650,000 clones, around 11% of them seen just once. The sequenced sample was naive CD4+ T cells from blood. These receptors originate from a man aged 30-40 years with type 1 diabetes.

The chain is built from TRBV7-2 and TRBJ2-7; 8 nucleotides line up with TRBD2. This CDR3 is 15 amino acids long. Germline V gene data show CDR1 as SGHTA and CDR2 as FQGNSA. V trimming: 2 bases; J trimming: 3 bases; junction bases outside the gene matches: 6. The CDR3 protein is CASSLILAGHYEQYF. CDR3 bases: TGTGCCAGCAGCTTAATCCTAGCGGGCCACTACGAGCAGTACTTC. The full variable domain, rest sourced from reference TRBV7-2 and TRBJ2-7, is GAGVSQSPSNKVTEKGKDVELRCDPISGHTALYWYRQSLGQGLEFLIYFQGNSAPDKSGLPSDRFSAERTGGSVSTLTIQRTQQEDSAVYLCASSLILAGHYEQYFGPGTRLTVT.

V usage is TRBV4-3 and J usage is TRBJ2-3; the match to TRBD1 covers 10 bases. Per the germline V gene, CDR1 is LGHNA and CDR2 is YSLEER. The trim removed 0 bases at V and 4 bases at J, leaving 10 bases unmatched. The CDR3 consists of 18 residues. The CDR3, as DNA: TGCGCCAGCAGCCAAGATCGAGGGGACAGGGGCTTAGCAGATACGCAGTATTTT. Protein: CASSQDRGDRGLADTQYF.

This chain uses TRBV29-1 with TRBJ2-7; 12 nucleotides agree with TRBD2. The germline CDR1 and CDR2 sequences are SQVTM and ANQGSEA. Losses at the gene ends were 7 bases for V and 2 bases for J; bases not matched to a gene: 3. This CDR3 comprises 13 residues. This CDR3 reads CSGTSGGPYEQYF. As DNA, the CDR3 is TGCAGCGGAACTAGCGGGGGGCCCTACGAGCAGTACTTC.

This chain joins TRBV19 and TRBJ2-1; 7 bases match TRBD1. The V segment lost 4 bases and the J segment 3 bases; nucleotides outside the gene matches: 6. Germline V gives CDR1 LNHDA, CDR2 SQIVND (reference sequence). CDR3 length: 15 amino acids. The CDR3 nucleotides read TGTGCCAGTAGTACCTTAGACAGGGACTACAATGAGCAGTTCTTC. Translating it yields CASSTLDRDYNEQFF.

The J gene is TRBJ2-7, the V gene TRBV18; D not certain. The V gene's germline CDR1 is KGHSH and CDR2 LQKENI. V gave up 3 bases and J gave up 0 bases, with 15 bases separating them. This CDR3 has 16 amino acids. CDR3 DNA sequence: TGTGCCAGCTCACCTCCCGGGTCGGAGAGCTCCTACGAGCAGTACTTC. Amino acids: CASSPPGSESSYEQYF.

This clone has a handful of counts. V usage is TRBV6-6 and J usage is TRBJ1-5; D ambiguous. The CDR3 runs 15 residues. Trimming took 6 bases from V and 4 from J, leaving 16 bases between them. Germline CDR1 MNHNY, CDR2 SVGAGI (reference sequence). The CDR3 protein is CASRSISEGNQPQHF. CDR3 DNA: TGTGCCAGCAGATCCATATCGGAGGGAAATCAGCCCCAGCATTTT.

The J gene is TRBJ2-3, the V gene TRBV28; 7 nucleotides match TRBD1. Germline V gene data show CDR1 as MDHEN and CDR2 as SYDVKM. Trimming removed 6 bases from V and 6 bases from J; junction bases left unmatched: 9. The CDR3 is made up of 14 amino acids. As DNA, the CDR3 is TGTGCCAGCAGCGCCCCGAAGGGGGCGGATACGCAGTATTTT. Translated: CASSAPKGADTQYF.

The chain uses TRBV18 and TRBJ2-6, with 8 positions matching TRBD1. The CDR3 covers 23 residues. Germline trimming cut 0 bases from V and 2 bases from J; bases unmatched to any gene: 21. Germline CDR1 reads KGHSH; CDR2 reads LQKENI. The CDR3 DNA reads as TGTGCCAGCTCACCACCGATTGGGCAGGGGGCAACTAGAGGGAAACCTGGGGCCAACGTCCTGACTTTC. Translating gives CASSPPIGQGATRGKPGANVLTF.

This clone was counted only a few times. The chain has TRBV30 and TRBJ2-7; 7 bases map to TRBD1. J lost 5 bases, V lost 4 bases, and 2 bases had no gene match. The germline gives CDR1 GTSNPN, CDR2 SVGIG (reference sequence). The CDR3 length is 11 residues. The CDR3, as DNA: TGTGCCTGGAACAGGGGCCACGAGCAGTACTTC. Its translation is CAWNRGHEQYF.

This clone was counted only a few times. This chain uses TRBV4-2 with TRBJ2-1; either TRBD1 or TRBD2 may supply D (5 bases each). Per the germline V gene, CDR1 is LGHNA and CDR2 is YNFKEQ. CDR3 size: 17 residues. V lost 1 base and J lost 2, with 15 bases in between. Written as DNA, the CDR3 is TGTGCCAGCAGCCAAGGGATGGGCAGGGACCCCTACAATGAGCAGTTCTTC. Translated, it gives CASSQGMGRDPYNEQFF.

The chain links TRBV5-6 to TRBJ2-1; 7 bases align to TRBD1. From germline, CDR1 is SGHDT and CDR2 YYEEEE. V gave up 3 bases and J gave up 2 bases; unmatched junction bases: 5. The CDR3 runs 15 residues. The CDR3 sequence: CASSSGTVAYNEQFF. The CDR3 region has the DNA TGTGCCAGCAGCTCGGGGACAGTAGCCTACAATGAGCAGTTCTTC.

A few counts support this clone. The chain employs TRBV7-2 and TRBJ2-5; possibly TRBD1 or TRBD2 for D (5 bases each). Germline V lookup: CDR1 SGHTA, CDR2 FQGNSA. The CDR3 totals 14 residues. V was pared by 4 bases and J by 4 bases, with 13 bases between. The CDR3 region is CASSSTTGRETQYF. CDR3 in DNA: TGTGCCAGCAGCTCGACCACGGGACGAGAGACCCAGTACTTC.

This clone turned up a few times. This chain connects TRBV6-1 to TRBJ2-7; perhaps TRBD1 as D (6 bases). The germline V gene has CDR1 MNHNS and CDR2 SASEGT. The CDR3 runs to 13 residues. The germline V and J ends were trimmed by 10 bases and 2 bases, with 15 bases remaining between them. CDR3 nucleotide sequence: TGTGCCACCCTCGGACAGTTCCCCTACGAGCAGTACTTC. Translating it yields CATLGQFPYEQYF.

V gene TRBV4-3 combines with J gene TRBJ2-6; D is unclear. CDR3 length equals 19 residues. Germline V gene data show CDR1 as LGHNA and CDR2 as YSLEER. Deletions cut 0 bases from V and 0 bases from J, with 15 bases between. CDR3 DNA: TGCGCCAGCAGCCAAGATAGCCAGCCAGCCTCCTCTGGGGCCAACGTCCTGACTTTC. It codes for CASSQDSQPASSGANVLTF.

The gene calls are TRBV7-2 and TRBJ2-7, with 8 bases fitting TRBD2. The V gene end was trimmed by 6 bases and the J gene end by 3 bases; junction bases not matched to a gene: 4. The CDR3 extends over 13 amino acids. Germline CDR1 is SGHTA and CDR2 is FQGNSA. CDR3 amino acids: CASRRGLVYEQYF. DNA of the CDR3: TGTGCCAGCAGAAGGGGACTAGTCTACGAGCAGTACTTC.

This chain connects TRBV28 to TRBJ1-4; possibly TRBD1 for D (5 bases). Trimming removed 10 bases at V and 6 bases at J, with 15 bases between. CDR3 size: 13 residues. CDR1 MDHEN and CDR2 SYDVKM come from the germline V gene. CDR3 in DNA: TGTGCCACCTCCGGGGGGATGGATGAAAAACTGTTTTTT. The encoded protein is CATSGGMDEKLFF.

There are a few counts of this clone. The V and J genes are TRBV6-5 and TRBJ2-4; TRBD2 might be the D (7 bases). There are 13 residues in the CDR3. CDR1 MNHEY and CDR2 SVGAGI come from the germline V gene. Trimming left V 5 bases short and J 6 bases short, with 11 bases between. The CDR3 DNA is TGTGCCAGCAGTCGCGGGGGCTTAAACATTCAGTACTTC. This codes for CASSRGGLNIQYF.

This clone showed up just a few times. The chain's CDR3 is CASSWGGDRTPQHF. CDR3 in DNA: TGTGCCAGCAGCTGGGGAGGGGACAGAACCCCCCAGCATTTT. The chain links TRBV5-6 to TRBJ1-5, with TRBD1 matching over 7 bases. This CDR3 region has 14 residues. The germline CDR1 and CDR2 sequences are SGHDT and YYEEEE. The V gene end was trimmed by 3 bases and the J gene end by 10 bases; junction bases not matched to a gene: 10.

This clone turned up a few times. V gene TRBV18 combines with J gene TRBJ2-6; no reliable D call. The germline CDR1 and CDR2 sequences are KGHSH and LQKENI. This CDR3 has 15 amino acids. The ends were cut back, 10 bases at V and 0 bases at J, with 13 bases in the middle. CDR3 sequence (DNA): TGTGCCACCCTCCCTGAGTTCTCTGGGGCCAACGTCCTGACTTTC. Its protein is CATLPEFSGANVLTF.

The rearrangement uses TRBV2 and TRBJ2-1; D gene unclear. Germline V gene lookup returns CDR1 SNHLY and CDR2 FYNNEI. The CDR3 runs to 12 residues. Trimming removed 0 bases from V and 16 bases from J, with 13 bases in between. The CDR3 region has the DNA TGTGCCAGCAGTGAAGCGTTTCCAGATATTTTCTTC. Protein product: CASSEAFPDIFF.

The chain employs TRBV29-1 and TRBJ1-6, with unresolved D. CDR3 length equals 13 residues. The germline V gene has CDR1 SQVTM and CDR2 ANQGSEA. The ends were cut back, 4 bases at V and 4 bases at J, with 8 bases in the middle. The CDR3 is CSVGVGYNSPLHF. The CDR3 nucleotides are TGCAGCGTTGGAGTCGGGTATAATTCACCCCTCCACTTT.

J is TRBJ1-1 and V is TRBV10-3; TRBD1 matches 7 bases. The CDR3 runs to 14 residues. J gave up 5 bases and V 4 bases, and 7 bases lay outside the gene matches. From germline, CDR1 is ENHRY and CDR2 SYGVKD. The CDR3: CAISGTGEETEAFF. CDR3 nucleotide sequence: TGTGCCATCAGTGGAACAGGGGAGGAGACTGAAGCTTTCTTT.

The chain is built from TRBV4-3 and TRBJ2-7; a possible D gene is TRBD2 (6 bases). The V gene lost 0 bases and the J gene lost 6 bases, with 12 bases spanning the gap. This CDR3 has 14 amino acids. Germline V gene sequence: CDR1 LGHNA, CDR2 YSLEER. CDR3 coding DNA: TGCGCCAGCAGCCAAGATCTTAAGGGAGGCGAGCAGTACTTC. It is translated as CASSQDLKGGEQYF.

A few counts support this clone. The chain has TRBV27 and TRBJ2-3, with D perhaps being TRBD1 or TRBD2 (6 bases each). The length of the CDR3 is 12 residues. The V gene lost 4 bases and the J gene lost 6 bases, with 8 bases spanning the gap. From germline, CDR1 is MNHEY and CDR2 SMNVEV (reference sequence). CDR3 DNA sequence: TGTGCCAGCAGTTCGGGGGCCGATACGCAGTATTTT. Amino acid sequence: CASSSGADTQYF.

The chain is built from TRBV19 and TRBJ1-2; weak D call: TRBD1 (5 bases). Germline CDR1 reads LNHDA; CDR2 reads SQIVND (reference sequence). The V end lost 6 bases, the J end lost 3 bases, and 23 bases lay between the germline ends. The CDR3 sequence is 17 residues long. CDR3 protein: CASSDSLSRGLDYGYTF. The CDR3 nucleotides read TGTGCCAGTAGCGACAGCTTAAGTCGCGGGTTGGACTATGGCTACACCTTC.

The chain links TRBV14 to TRBJ2-1; TRBD2 matches at 14 bases. The junction had 4 bases not matched to a gene; V was cut back by 6 bases and J by 6 bases. CDR1 SGHDN and CDR2 FVKESK come from the germline V gene. The CDR3 spans 15 residues. The CDR3 DNA reads as TGTGCCAGCAGGGGGACTAGCGGGGGCCGCAATGAGCAGTTCTTC. It codes for CASRGTSGGRNEQFF.

Of note for this clone: Other DNA sequences within the sample encode an identical CDR3. The chain joins TRBV5-6 to TRBJ2-7; D ambiguous. The CDR3 totals 12 residues. CDR1 and CDR2 from the germline V gene are SGHDT and YYEEEE. Trimming took off 4 bases at V and 2 bases at J, with 7 bases between the two ends. The CDR3 reads CASSLRTYEQYF. The CDR3 nucleotides are TGTGCCAGCAGCCTCCGGACCTACGAGCAGTACTTC.

The CDR3 coding sequence is TGTGCCAGCAGCGCCAGGGACAGTTTTAATGAAAAACTGTTTTTT. Protein product: CASSARDSFNEKLFF. V usage is TRBV7-6 and J usage is TRBJ1-4; 7 positions match TRBD1. The CDR3 is 15 amino acids. The germline CDR1 and CDR2 sequences are SGHVS and FNYEAQ. V gave up 5 bases and J gave up 4 bases; unmatched junction bases: 7.